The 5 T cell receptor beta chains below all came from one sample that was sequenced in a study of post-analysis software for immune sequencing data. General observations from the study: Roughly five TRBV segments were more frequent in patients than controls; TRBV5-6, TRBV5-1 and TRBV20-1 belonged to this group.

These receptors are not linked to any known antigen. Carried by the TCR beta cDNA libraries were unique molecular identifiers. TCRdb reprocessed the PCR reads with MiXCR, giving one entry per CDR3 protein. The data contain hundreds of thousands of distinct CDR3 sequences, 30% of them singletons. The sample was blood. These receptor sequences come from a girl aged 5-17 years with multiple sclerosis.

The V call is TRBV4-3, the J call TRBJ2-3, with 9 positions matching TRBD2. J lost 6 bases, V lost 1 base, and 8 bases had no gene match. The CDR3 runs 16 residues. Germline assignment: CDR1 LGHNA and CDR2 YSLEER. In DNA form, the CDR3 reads TGCGCCAGCAGCCAAGCCCGCGGGAGGGCCGGTGATACGCAGTATTTT. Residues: CASSQARGRAGDTQYF.

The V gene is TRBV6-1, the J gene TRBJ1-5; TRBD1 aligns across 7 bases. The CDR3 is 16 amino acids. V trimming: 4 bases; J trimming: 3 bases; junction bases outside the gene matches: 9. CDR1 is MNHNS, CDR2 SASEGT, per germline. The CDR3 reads CASSGQQGRFNQPQHF. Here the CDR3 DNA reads TGTGCCAGCAGTGGCCAACAGGGGCGTTTCAATCAGCCCCAGCATTTT.

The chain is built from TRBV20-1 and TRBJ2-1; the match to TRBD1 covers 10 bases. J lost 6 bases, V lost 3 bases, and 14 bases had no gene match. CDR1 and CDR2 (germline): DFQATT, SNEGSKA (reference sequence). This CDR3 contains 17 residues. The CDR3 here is CSASSGAGQGKINEQFF. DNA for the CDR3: TGCAGTGCTAGTAGCGGTGCGGGACAGGGGAAGATCAATGAGCAGTTCTTC.

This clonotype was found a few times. CDR3 bases: TGTGCCAGCACCTCCTCGGGACCCTTGGATGAGCAGTTCTTC. Protein sequence: CASTSSGPLDEQFF. The chain combines TRBV6-2 or TRBV6-3 with TRBJ2-1; the D call may be TRBD1 or TRBD2 (5 bases each). CDR1 and CDR2 (germline): MNHEY, SVGEGT. CDR3 length: 14 residues. V gave up 7 bases and J gave up 8 bases, with 18 bases separating them.

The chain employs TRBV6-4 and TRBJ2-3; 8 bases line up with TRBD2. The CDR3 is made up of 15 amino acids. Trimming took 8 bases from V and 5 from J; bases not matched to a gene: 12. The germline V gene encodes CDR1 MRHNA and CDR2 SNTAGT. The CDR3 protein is CASAKGRGARDTQYF. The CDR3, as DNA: TGTGCCAGCGCAAAAGGGCGGGGGGCACGAGATACGCAGTATTTT.